Listed here are 22 T cell receptor beta chains from one sample, sequenced in a study of blood T cells in healthy people across ages. Sample-barcoded 5' priming and a J-beta primer mix drove a second PCR of roughly 7 to 11 cycles. TCRdb passed the 5' RACE reads through MiXCR, listing each CDR3 protein once. The table includes fewer than 750,000 distinct CDR3 sequences, roughly half detected once. Input material: blood. The origin of the receptors is a woman older than 75 in good health.

The chain employs TRBV4-2 and TRBJ2-7, with 7 bases matching TRBD1. The CDR3 is made up of 12 amino acids. V lost 8 bases to trimming and J lost 3 bases; unmatched junction nucleotides: 4. Germline V CDR1 and CDR2: LGHNA, YNFKEQ. As DNA, the CDR3 is TGTGCCAGCCGGGACAGCCGCTACGAGCAGTACTTC. Protein product: CASRDSRYEQYF.

This chain uses TRBV20-1 with TRBJ2-1; TRBD2 matches 7 bases. Trimming took 3 bases from V and 4 from J; bases not matched to a gene: 9. Germline loops: CDR1 DFQATT, CDR2 SNEGSKA (reference sequence). CDR3 size: 15 residues. DNA of the CDR3: TGCAGTGCTAGCCCTCCTAGCGGAGATTACAATGAGCAGTTCTTC. Translating gives CSASPPSGDYNEQFF.

The chain has TRBV10-3 and TRBJ1-5, with 8 bases matching TRBD1. The CDR3 runs to 15 residues. Trimming cost V 6 bases and J 0 bases; bases outside gene matches: 4. Per the germline V gene, CDR1 is ENHRY and CDR2 is SYGVKD. CDR3 sequence: CAIRGQADSNQPQHF. As DNA, the CDR3 is TGTGCCATCAGGGGACAGGCCGATAGCAATCAGCCCCAGCATTTT.

The chain joins TRBV7-2 to TRBJ2-2; weak D call: TRBD2 (5 bases). Trimming removed 3 bases from V and 0 bases from J, with 11 bases in between. The CDR3 sequence is 16 residues long. The germline CDR1 and CDR2 sequences are SGHTA and FQGNSA. The CDR3 nucleotides read TGTGCCAGCAGCTTCGAAACGGGATCGAACACCGGGGAGCTGTTTTTT. This sequence encodes CASSFETGSNTGELFF.

The gene calls are TRBV29-1 and TRBJ2-7, with D maybe TRBD1 (5 bases). V lost 3 bases to trimming and J lost 2 bases, with 14 bases between them. Germline CDR1 reads SQVTM; CDR2 reads ANQGSEA. The CDR3 totals 14 residues. The CDR3 DNA sequence: TGCAGCGTTGAGGGATTTGGGGCCACCTACGAGCAGTACTTC. The encoded protein is CSVEGFGATYEQYF.

V is TRBV28 and J is TRBJ2-7; 10 positions match TRBD2. The CDR3 loop spans 15 amino acids. Germline lookup yields CDR1 MDHEN and CDR2 SYDVKM. Germline trimming cut 5 bases from V and 5 bases from J; bases unmatched to any gene: 9. The CDR3 loop reads CASSEPGLALNEQYF. In DNA form, the CDR3 reads TGTGCCAGCAGTGAACCGGGACTAGCGCTAAACGAGCAGTACTTC.

The chain recombines TRBV9 with TRBJ2-2; 10 nucleotides agree with TRBD1. This CDR3 has 14 amino acids. In germline, CDR1 is SGDLS, CDR2 YYNGEE. The trim removed 2 bases at V and 6 bases at J, leaving 1 base unmatched. CDR3 DNA sequence: TGTGCCAGCAGCGTGGACAGGGGGTCCGGGGAGCTGTTTTTT. Translated: CASSVDRGSGELFF.

The CDR3 region has the DNA TGCGCCAGCAGCTTGAACAGGGAATCTGCCGGGGAGCTGTTTTTT. It translates to CASSLNRESAGELFF. The chain uses TRBV5-1 and TRBJ2-2, with a tentative D call TRBD1 (6 bases). Trimming took 1 base from V and 6 from J, leaving 13 bases between them. Germline-derived CDR1 and CDR2 are SGHRS and YFSETQ. The CDR3 has 15 residues.

The rearrangement joins TRBV2 to TRBJ2-1; D possibly corresponds to TRBD2 (5 bases). Trimming cost V 0 bases and J 11 bases, with 14 bases left between them. Germline CDR1 and CDR2: SNHLY and FYNNEI. There are 14 residues in the CDR3. The CDR3 coding sequence is TGTGCCAGCAGTGAAGCGCTCGGGGATATGCAGCAGTTCTTC. It yields the protein CASSEALGDMQQFF.

V usage is TRBV4-1 and J usage is TRBJ2-3; TRBD2 agrees at 7 bases. CDR1 is MGHRA, CDR2 YSYEKL, per germline. CDR3 length equals 16 residues. The ends lost 1 base at V and 3 bases at J; junction bases unmatched: 7. DNA of the CDR3: TGCGCCAGCAGCCAAGGGGAGGGGACGTGGACAGATACGCAGTATTTT. Its protein is CASSQGEGTWTDTQYF.

The chain recombines TRBV6-1 with TRBJ2-1; 7 bases are shared with TRBD1. The germline V gene encodes CDR1 MNHNS and CDR2 SASEGT. This CDR3 region has 15 residues. J was trimmed by 8 bases and V by 7 bases; bases with no gene match: 14. In nucleotides, the CDR3 is TGTGCCAGCAATTGTGGGACAGAGCCTACATATGAGCAGTTCTTC. Protein sequence: CASNCGTEPTYEQFF.

About this clonotype itself: A single base separates this from a much larger clone, so it may be a read error. V and J are TRBV2 and TRBJ2-5; D unresolved. The CDR3 is 14 residues long. From germline, CDR1 is SNHLY and CDR2 FYNNEI. V was pared by 5 bases and J by 11 bases, with 21 bases between. The CDR3 is CASSPRAGYNEQYF. The CDR3 nucleotides read TGTGCCAGCAGTCCGAGAGCTGGTTACAATGAGCAGTACTTC.

The chain joins TRBV5-1 to TRBJ2-3; D uncertain. The CDR3 runs to 15 residues. CDR1 and CDR2 (germline): SGHRS, YFSETQ. The V and J ends lost 0 bases and 6 bases respectively, with 14 bases between them. The CDR3 DNA reads TGCGCCAGCAGCTTGGGGGTCTCTCGGTGGGATACGCAGTATTTT. This gives the protein CASSLGVSRWDTQYF.

This clonotype was seen repeatedly, ten times or more. The chain couples TRBV6-6 to TRBJ2-3; D possibly matches TRBD1 or TRBD2 (5 bases each). The ends were cut back, 5 bases at V and 6 bases at J, with 21 bases in the middle. This CDR3 contains 16 residues. The V gene's germline CDR1 is MNHNY and CDR2 SVGAGI (reference sequence). The CDR3 DNA sequence: TGTGCCAGCAGTCTCCTTACGGGACGGAACTCTGATACGCAGTATTTT. Translating gives CASSLLTGRNSDTQYF.

Concerning this clonotype: Being one base from a much bigger clone, this may be a read error. The CDR3 nucleotides are TGTGCCAGCAGCCAAGTGGACTCCGGTTGGATTGAGCAGTACTTC. It encodes CASSQVDSGWIEQYF. The V gene is TRBV14, the J gene TRBJ2-5; TRBD2 might be the D (5 bases). Germline CDR1 reads SGHDN; CDR2 reads FVKESK. The ends were cut back, 1 base at V and 11 bases at J, with 20 bases in the middle. This CDR3 contains 15 residues.

Notes on this clonotype: No conserved phenylalanine or tryptophan ends this CDR3, so it is likely a read error. This rearrangement joins TRBV5-1 to TRBJ2-7, with 10 bases identical to TRBD2. Trimming cost V 7 bases and J 6 bases; bases outside gene matches: 10. Germline CDR1 SGHRS, CDR2 YFSETQ. CDR3 length equals 14 residues. CDR3 protein: CASGVLAGVGEQYL. The CDR3 region has the DNA TGCGCCAGCGGTGTTCTAGCGGGAGTCGGCGAGCAGTACTTA.

The chain employs TRBV28 and TRBJ2-7; 9 bases agree with TRBD1. Germline V CDR1 and CDR2: MDHEN, SYDVKM. CDR3 length: 18 amino acids. J lost 2 bases, V lost 8 bases, and 19 bases had no gene match. CDR3 DNA: TGTGCCAGCGGGGGCGGGACAGGGAAAAAGTATCCTGCCTACGAGCAGTACTTC. As protein: CASGGGTGKKYPAYEQYF.

V usage is TRBV7-9 and J usage is TRBJ1-2, with 9 bases identical to TRBD1. Germline V gives CDR1 SEHNR, CDR2 FQNEAQ (reference sequence). This CDR3 spans 14 amino acids. Trimming removed 5 bases from V and 7 bases from J; junction bases left unmatched: 8. The CDR3 DNA reads as TGTGCCAGCAGCCGCTCGGACAGGGGAGCTGGCTACACCTTC. Residues: CASSRSDRGAGYTF.

Concerning this clonotype itself: A read error may produce the germline difference seen at one junction end. This chain links TRBV27 with TRBJ1-5; D might be TRBD1 (5 bases). The CDR3 has 16 amino acids. Germline V gene sequence: CDR1 MNHEY, CDR2 SMNVEV (reference sequence). The CDR3 spells CASSPRQPSNNQPQHF. CDR3 DNA sequence: TGTGCCAGCAGTCCCCGACAGCCTTCGAACAATCAGCCTCAGCATTTT.

This clonotype was seen only a few times. The chain recombines TRBV27 with TRBJ1-2; D may be TRBD1 (6 bases). The CDR3 has 14 residues. Germline loops: CDR1 MNHEY, CDR2 SMNVEV (reference sequence). V was shortened by 10 bases and J by 4 bases, with 19 bases between the two germline ends. This CDR3 reads CATGREGGGYGYTF. The DNA of the CDR3 is TGTGCCACAGGAAGAGAGGGGGGTGGCTATGGCTACACCTTC.

The rearrangement uses TRBV29-1 and TRBJ2-3; TRBD2 matches 7 bases. V lost 4 bases, J lost 4 bases, and 8 bases stayed unmatched. CDR3 length: 14 amino acids. Germline values: CDR1 SQVTM, CDR2 ANQGSEA. Written as DNA, the CDR3 is TGCAGCGTTGGACCCGGGGGGTTCGCAGATACGCAGTATTTT. Encoded protein: CSVGPGGFADTQYF.

This chain uses TRBV10-3 with TRBJ2-4; D remains unclear. The ends were cut back, 2 bases at V and 13 bases at J, with 9 bases in the middle. Per the germline V gene, CDR1 is ENHRY and CDR2 is SYGVKD. CDR3 size: 11 residues. The CDR3 loop reads CAISEPYKQYF. The CDR3 DNA reads as TGTGCCATCAGTGAGCCATACAAGCAGTACTTC.